The entry below gives a single T cell receptor beta chain sequence along with its context. What it binds is not known. The CDR3 is made up of 15 amino acids. J gave up 4 bases and V 5 bases, and 5 bases lay outside the gene matches. Germline loops: CDR1 LNHDA, CDR2 SQIVND (reference sequence). Only in-frame clones appear in the TCRdb table, and some are missing; sequencing was by immunoSEQ multiplex PCR. The sample holds approximately 99,000 clones, nearly 90% seen once. Thawed PBMCs were FACS-sorted into unstimulated CD4+CD25+CD127- regulatory T cells, CD4+CD25- non-regulatory cells, CD4 and CD8 cells. This sample was taken from a study of Tregs in tolerant kidney transplant recipients. Study results and limitations: Activated donor B cell expansion appeared to reveal the most relevant donor-specific TCRbeta repertoire. Tolerant patients' donor-specific Tregs expanded beyond overall Tregs, suggesting antigen-driven growth. Nucleotide sequences could not be compared across some patients' samples due to primer changes.

V and J are TRBV19 and TRBJ1-5; 10 bases map to TRBD1. Specimen: CD4+ T cells from blood, collected before the transplant. The clonotype originates from a human donor who received a combined kidney and bone marrow transplant. This CDR3 is CASSGGDRGNQPQHF. The DNA for the CDR3 is TGTGCCAGTAGTGGGGGGGACAGGGGAAATCAGCCCCAGCATTTT.